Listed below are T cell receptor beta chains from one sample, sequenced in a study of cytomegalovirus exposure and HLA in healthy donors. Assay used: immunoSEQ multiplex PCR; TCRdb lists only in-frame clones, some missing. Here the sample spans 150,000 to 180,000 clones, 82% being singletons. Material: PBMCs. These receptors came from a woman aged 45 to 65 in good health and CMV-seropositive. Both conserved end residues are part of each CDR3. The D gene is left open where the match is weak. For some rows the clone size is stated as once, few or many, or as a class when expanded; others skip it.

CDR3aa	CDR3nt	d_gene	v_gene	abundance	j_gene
CASSSLQLSNQPQHF	TGTGCCAGCAGTTCCCTACAGCTTAGCAATCAGCCCCAGCATTTT	-	TRBV28	-	TRBJ1-5
CASIGTEGIGNQPQHF	TGTGCCAGCATCGGGACGGAGGGGATAGGCAATCAGCCCCAGCATTTT	-	TRBV27	-	TRBJ1-5
CASGLGAGNTIYF	TGTGCTAGTGGTTTGGGAGCGGGAAACACCATATATTTT	-	TRBV12-5	-	TRBJ1-3
CASSTMIGNQPQHF	TGTGCCAGCAGCACCATGATCGGGAATCAGCCCCAGCATTTT	-	TRBV5-5	once	TRBJ1-5
CASTILGSYGYTF	TGTGCCAGTACCATTTTGGGGAGCTATGGCTACACCTTC	-	TRBV19	-	TRBJ1-2
CASNSGGASGELFF	TGTGCTTCCAATAGCGGGGGGGCGTCCGGGGAGCTGTTTTTT	TRBD2	TRBV10-3	-	TRBJ2-2
CASSLGTGFYEQYF	TGCGCCAGCAGCCTCGGGACAGGATTCTACGAGCAGTACTTC	TRBD1	TRBV4-1	few	TRBJ2-7
CASRTGQGGHEQYF	TGCGCCAGCCGCACGGGACAGGGGGGCCACGAGCAGTACTTC	TRBD1	TRBV5-1	-	TRBJ2-7
CAWNQGGGGYTF	TGTGCCTGGAACCAGGGAGGTGGGGGCTACACCTTC	-	TRBV30	-	TRBJ1-2
CASSDYLAGAYNEQFF	TGTGCCAGCAGTGACTACCTAGCGGGGGCATACAATGAGCAGTTCTTC	TRBD2	TRBV6-1	-	TRBJ2-1
CAWSVAIHGEQFF	TGTGCCTGGAGCGTAGCAATACATGGTGAGCAGTTCTTC	-	TRBV30	-	TRBJ2-1
CASSIPSTDTQYF	TGTGCCAGTAGTATTCCCTCCACAGATACGCAGTATTTT	-	TRBV19	-	TRBJ2-3
CASSYSGQGSYEQYF	TGTGCCAGCAGTTACTCGGGACAGGGCTCCTACGAGCAGTACTTC	TRBD1	TRBV6-6	-	TRBJ2-7
CASSKGTENEKLFF	TGTGCCAGCAGCAAAGGGACAGAAAATGAAAAACTGTTTTTT	TRBD1	TRBV5-6	-	TRBJ1-4
CAPSGDREGEGYTF	TGTGCCCCCTCCGGGGACAGGGAGGGAGAGGGCTACACCTTC	-	TRBV21-1	-	TRBJ1-2
CASSFGGGTDTQYF	TGTGCCAGCAGCTTCGGCGGGGGCACAGATACGCAGTATTTT	-	TRBV7-8	-	TRBJ2-3
CASSQGHGVEQYF	TGCGCCAGCAGCCAAGGTCACGGGGTCGAGCAGTACTTC	-	TRBV4-3	-	TRBJ2-7
CASSWGGVNSPLHF	TGTGCCAGCAGCTGGGGCGGGGTTAATTCACCCCTCCACTTT	-	TRBV5-4	-	TRBJ1-6
CASSPGRENYGYTF	TGCGCCAGCAGCCCGGGACGGGAGAACTATGGCTACACCTTC	-	TRBV5-1	-	TRBJ1-2
CSVEDGTPSYEQYF	TGCAGCGTTGAGGACGGGACTCCCTCCTACGAGCAGTACTTC	-	TRBV29-1	once	TRBJ2-7
CASTLRGRAGTDTQYF	TGTGCCAGTACCCTGAGGGGGAGGGCAGGCACAGATACGCAGTATTTT	-	TRBV19	-	TRBJ2-3
CASSWGDEQYF	TGTGCCAGCAGTTGGGGGGACGAGCAGTACTTC	-	TRBV6-6	-	TRBJ2-7
CASSPDEGTEAFF	TGTGCCAGCTCACCGGATGAGGGCACTGAAGCTTTCTTT	-	TRBV18	-	TRBJ1-1
CASSPTGLAGALVEQYF	TGTGCCAGCAGCCCAACCGGACTAGCGGGGGCGTTGGTCGAGCAGTACTTC	TRBD2	TRBV7-2	-	TRBJ2-7
CASSQETGIKAEQYF	TGCGCCAGCAGCCAAGAAACAGGCATCAAGGCTGAGCAGTACTTC	-	TRBV4-1	-	TRBJ2-7
CASSHGGEQYF	TGTGCCAGCAGCCACGGGGGTGAGCAGTACTTC	-	TRBV7-9	-	TRBJ2-7
CASSLGIAGGSTDTQYF	TGTGCCAGCAGCTTGGGGATAGCGGGGGGTAGCACAGATACGCAGTATTTT	TRBD2	TRBV5-4	-	TRBJ2-3
CASSSYYPTGSGYTF	TGTGCCAGCAGCTCTTACTATCCGACAGGGTCCGGCTACACCTTC	TRBD1	TRBV7-9	-	TRBJ1-2
CASTGDRDGYTF	TGTGCCAGCACCGGGGACAGGGATGGCTACACCTTC	TRBD1	TRBV7-9	-	TRBJ1-2
CATSRGQGAGNEKLFF	TGTGCCACCAGCAGAGGACAGGGGGCAGGGAATGAAAAACTGTTTTTT	TRBD1	TRBV15	-	TRBJ1-4
CASSLFRTGGPARTEAFF	TGTGCCAGCAGCTTGTTCCGGACAGGGGGCCCGGCGAGGACTGAAGCTTTCTTT	TRBD1	TRBV5-4	-	TRBJ1-1
CASGVRTGAYSNQPQHF	TGTGCTAGTGGGGTTAGGACAGGGGCTTATAGCAATCAGCCCCAGCATTTT	TRBD1	TRBV12-5	few	TRBJ1-5
CASSGARGKYQETQYF	TGTGCCAGCAGTGGCGCAAGGGGGAAGTACCAAGAGACCCAGTACTTC	-	TRBV25-1	-	TRBJ2-5
CASSLAGGLNEQFF	TGTGCCAGCAGCTTAGCGGGGGGTTTGAATGAGCAGTTCTTC	TRBD2	TRBV11-2	-	TRBJ2-1
CASSQGAYNYGYTF	TGTGCCAGCAGCCAAGGCGCCTATAACTATGGCTACACCTTC	-	TRBV14	-	TRBJ1-2
CSVERGSGTSAFYKMQFF	TGCAGCGTTGAGAGGGGTAGCGGGACCTCGGCCTTCTACAAAATGCAGTTCTTC	TRBD2	TRBV29-1	-	TRBJ2-1
CASSPGQGERDTQYF	TGTGCCAGCAGCCCGGGACAGGGGGAGCGAGATACGCAGTATTTT	TRBD1	TRBV5-8	-	TRBJ2-3
CASSDLRQRNQPQHF	TGTGCCAGCAGTGACCTGCGGCAGAGAAATCAGCCCCAGCATTTT	-	TRBV6-1	few	TRBJ1-5
CASSFGTGNTEAFF	TGTGCCAGCTCATTTGGGACAGGGAACACTGAAGCTTTCTTT	TRBD1	TRBV18	-	TRBJ1-1
CASSTRGMSYQETQYF	TGTGCCAGCAGCACAAGGGGGATGTCGTACCAAGAGACCCAGTACTTC	-	TRBV7-6	-	TRBJ2-5
CASSWSEDTEQFF	TGTGCCAGCAGTTGGAGCGAGGACACCGAGCAGTTCTTC	-	TRBV27	few	TRBJ2-1
CASSLAGQPQHF	TGTGCCAGCAGCTTAGCCGGTCAGCCCCAGCATTTT	-	TRBV7-2	-	TRBJ1-5
CASRISGGNQPQHF	TGTGCCAGCAGGATATCAGGGGGCAATCAGCCCCAGCATTTT	-	TRBV5-6	once	TRBJ1-5
CASGLFTQYF	TGTGCCAGCGGCCTGTTCACGCAGTATTTT	-	TRBV6-1	-	TRBJ2-3
CASRGQGAGHEQFF	TGCGCCAGCAGGGGACAGGGGGCAGGACATGAGCAGTTCTTC	TRBD1	TRBV10-2	-	TRBJ2-1
CASSERGLQPQHF	TGTGCCAGCAGCGAGAGGGGGCTTCAGCCCCAGCATTTT	TRBD1	TRBV9	few	TRBJ1-5
CASSVEQEYGYTF	TGTGCCAGCAGCGTAGAGCAAGAATATGGCTACACCTTC	-	TRBV9	-	TRBJ1-2
CASSSNRRQGAGYGYTF	TGTGCCAGCAGCTCCAACCGGCGCCAGGGGGCAGGATATGGCTACACCTTC	TRBD1	TRBV7-9	-	TRBJ1-2
CASSLALPVLQPQHF	TGTGCCAGCAGCTTAGCGCTCCCAGTCCTTCAGCCCCAGCATTTT	-	TRBV11-2	-	TRBJ1-5
CASSIGQRYGYTF	TGTGCCAGTAGTATAGGACAACGCTATGGCTACACCTTC	-	TRBV19	-	TRBJ1-2
CASSGGQGVQPQHF	TGTGCCAGCAGTGGTGGACAGGGGGTTCAGCCCCAGCATTTT	TRBD1	TRBV6-1	-	TRBJ1-5
CASSIYGQGNTEAFF	TGCGCCAGCAGCATATACGGACAGGGGAACACTGAAGCTTTCTTT	TRBD1	TRBV5-1	-	TRBJ1-1
CASSAPSRGFEAFF	TGTGCCAGCAGTGCCCCGTCTCGGGGGTTTGAAGCTTTCTTT	-	TRBV28	few	TRBJ1-1
CASSLDRAQQYF	TGCGCCAGCAGCTTGGACAGGGCTCAGCAGTACTTC	-	TRBV5-1	-	TRBJ2-7
CASSPRQSPNEQFF	TGTGCCAGCAGCCCCAGACAGTCCCCCAATGAGCAGTTCTTC	-	TRBV11-2	-	TRBJ2-1